This T cell receptor (beta chain) is drawn from a study of T cell repertoires in cytomegalovirus infection. TCRdb reprocessed the reads via MiXCR and lists one record per CDR3 protein. The data hold about 900,000 distinct CDR3 sequences, with less than 40% observed a single time. Comment on this clonotype: Its antigen is unknown.

CDR1 and CDR2 from the germline V gene are SEHNR and FQNEAQ (reference sequence). Deletions cut 2 bases from V and 9 bases from J, with 11 bases between. The CDR3 has 13 residues. The sample consisted of cultured CD8+ T cells from PBMCs, taken from culture after CMV antigen stimulation. The sequence was obtained from a human donor in good health (CMV status not recorded). Some clones in this sample may be carry-over from other donors' samples. The J gene is TRBJ2-1, the V gene TRBV7-9; unclear D gene. The CDR3 sequence is CASSLSPGVEQFF. Here the CDR3 DNA reads TGTGCCAGCAGCTTATCGCCTGGGGTTGAGCAGTTCTTC.